This TCR beta chain was documented in a study of blood T cell repertoires in COVID-19 (TCRdb year 2020). As for the study more broadly: The collaborator samples originated in the United States, Italy and Spain and spanned the acute and convalescent phases of COVID-19. Deeply sampled blood TCRbeta repertoires from subjects exposed to, actively infected with, or recovered from COVID-19 were included in the dataset. A de-identified subject ID, COVID-19 status, age in years and sex were almost always included in the sample metadata. The repertoires were released in a freely available public database intended as a resource for research on the immune response to SARS-CoV-2. Samples came from the ongoing ImmuneRACE study (first 160 participants) plus 1,254 subjects from 6 global collaborators. The material from the prospective study consisted of cDNA or gDNA derived from T cells, B-cell-depleted T cells, or PBMCs. Where available, HLA class I and class II types were taken from metadata supplied by the sample provider and were not determined by assay-based typing. Overall study outcomes, separate from this receptor: How much clinical and demographic metadata was included differed by source and by participant, and the metadata was provided uncurated.

Another Seattle source contributed samples from volunteer blood donors who had recovered from COVID-19. Collaborating institutions collected whole blood in K2EDTA tubes following their own protocols. Collaborator samples were shipped for TCRbeta analysis as frozen whole blood, isolated PBMCs, or DNA extracted from either sample type. The CDR3 runs 14 amino acids, cysteine and phenylalanine included. The retained sequence is limited to the CDR3, 42 bases, with the frame set at the first base. Relative to germline, V is missing 7 bases and J is missing 6 bases, with 5 bases of the junction outside any gene match. Reading the germline V gene (reference sequence) gives CDR1 SEHNR and CDR2 FQNEAQ. Points on this clone: Its recognized antigen is unknown. No quality values exist for individual bases; no much larger clone is one base distant.

TCRbeta CDR3 regions were amplified from genomic DNA by means of the immunoSEQ Assay, a bias-controlled multiplex PCR. Under the source paper's analysis protocol: Within the assay, amplification of reference gene primers was used to estimate how many nucleated cells each sample contained. To quantify the absolute abundance of each unique TCRbeta CDR3 rearrangement, sequence reads were collapsed and filtered. For each sample, productive Simpson clonality was calculated as the square root of Simpson's diversity index across productive rearrangements. TCRdb took this table from immuneACCESS and kept in-frame rearrangements with V and J called. Such tables lack part of the clones; where checked against another copy, unresolved V genes explain under half of the gap, and the rest is unexplained. From that table come the V and J calls and clone size; the DNA was used to work out D and trimming. For this sample there are around 70,000 clones; 80% appear just once. The top ten clonotypes cover about 20% of the sample.

The origin of this receptor is a man in his 70s who had recovered from COVID-19. Material for sequencing was peripheral blood. The chain joins TRBV7-9 to TRBJ2-2, with TRBD1 identical over 10 junction bases. The sequenced DNA: TGTGCCAGCAACCGACAGGGGGCGCCCGGGGAGCTGTTTTTT. Its protein reads: CASNRQGAPGELFF.